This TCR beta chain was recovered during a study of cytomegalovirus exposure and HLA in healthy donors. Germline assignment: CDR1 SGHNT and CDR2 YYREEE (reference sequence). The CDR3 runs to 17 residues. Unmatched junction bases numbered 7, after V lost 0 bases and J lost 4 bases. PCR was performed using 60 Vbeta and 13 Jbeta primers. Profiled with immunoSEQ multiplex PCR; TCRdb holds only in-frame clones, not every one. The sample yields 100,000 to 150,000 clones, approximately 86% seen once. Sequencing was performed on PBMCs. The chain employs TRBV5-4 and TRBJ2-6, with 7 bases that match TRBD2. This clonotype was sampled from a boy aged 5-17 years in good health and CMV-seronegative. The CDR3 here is CASSLAGGSGGANVLTF. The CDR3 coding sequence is TGTGCCAGCAGCTTGGCGGGGGGATCGGGGGGGGCCAACGTCCTGACTTTC.